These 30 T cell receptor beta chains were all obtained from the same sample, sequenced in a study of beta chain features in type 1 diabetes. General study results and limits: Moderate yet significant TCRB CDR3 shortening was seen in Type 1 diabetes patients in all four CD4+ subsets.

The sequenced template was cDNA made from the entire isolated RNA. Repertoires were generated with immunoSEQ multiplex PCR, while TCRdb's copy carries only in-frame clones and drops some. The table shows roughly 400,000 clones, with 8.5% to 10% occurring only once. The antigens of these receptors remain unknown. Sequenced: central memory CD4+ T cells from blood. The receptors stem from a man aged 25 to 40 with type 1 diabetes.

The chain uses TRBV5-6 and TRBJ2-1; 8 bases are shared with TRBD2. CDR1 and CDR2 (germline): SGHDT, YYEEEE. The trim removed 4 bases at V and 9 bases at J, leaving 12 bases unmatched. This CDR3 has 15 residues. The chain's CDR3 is CASSPGLVGNGEQFF. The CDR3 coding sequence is TGTGCCAGCAGCCCGGGACTAGTAGGCAATGGTGAGCAGTTCTTC.

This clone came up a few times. The CDR3 loop is CASSSSQETQYF. DNA of the CDR3: TGTGCCAGCAGCTCCTCCCAGGAGACCCAGTACTTC. The chain recombines TRBV11-1 with TRBJ2-5; D is undetermined. The germline gives CDR1 SGHAT, CDR2 FQDESV (reference sequence). The V gene lost 4 bases and the J gene lost 5 bases, with 8 bases spanning the gap. This CDR3 spans 12 amino acids.

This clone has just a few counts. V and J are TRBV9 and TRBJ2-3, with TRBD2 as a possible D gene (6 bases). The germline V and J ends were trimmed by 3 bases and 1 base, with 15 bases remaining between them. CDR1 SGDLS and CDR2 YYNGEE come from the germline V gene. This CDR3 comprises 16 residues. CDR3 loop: CASSEYGTGGTDTQYF. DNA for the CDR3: TGTGCCAGCAGCGAGTACGGGACTGGAGGCACAGATACGCAGTATTTT.

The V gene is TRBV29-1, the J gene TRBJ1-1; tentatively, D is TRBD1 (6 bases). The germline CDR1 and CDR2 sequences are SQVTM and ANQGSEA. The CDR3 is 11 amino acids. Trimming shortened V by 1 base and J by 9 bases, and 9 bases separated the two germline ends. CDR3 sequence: CSVEGTVKAFF. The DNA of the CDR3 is TGCAGCGTTGAAGGGACAGTAAAAGCTTTCTTT.

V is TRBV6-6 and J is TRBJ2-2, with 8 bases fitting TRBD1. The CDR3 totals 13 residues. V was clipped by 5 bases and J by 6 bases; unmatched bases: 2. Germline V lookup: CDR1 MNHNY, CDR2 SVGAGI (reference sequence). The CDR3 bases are TGTGCCAGCAGTCAACAGGGGGCCGGGGAGCTGTTTTTT. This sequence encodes CASSQQGAGELFF.

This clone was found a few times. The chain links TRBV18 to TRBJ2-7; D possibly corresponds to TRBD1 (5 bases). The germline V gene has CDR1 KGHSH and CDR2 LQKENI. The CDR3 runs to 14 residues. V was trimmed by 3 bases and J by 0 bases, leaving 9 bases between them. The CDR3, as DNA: TGTGCCAGCTCACCTCAGGGTAGCTCCTACGAGCAGTACTTC. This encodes CASSPQGSSYEQYF.

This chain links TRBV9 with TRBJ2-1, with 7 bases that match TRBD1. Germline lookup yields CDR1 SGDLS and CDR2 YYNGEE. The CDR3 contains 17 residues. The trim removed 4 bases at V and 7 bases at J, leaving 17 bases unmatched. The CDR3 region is CASSISTGASLRNEQFF. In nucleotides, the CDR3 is TGTGCCAGCAGCATATCCACAGGGGCTTCCCTTAGGAATGAGCAGTTCTTC.

The CDR3 DNA reads as TGTGCCAGCAGCTTAGCGGGATTGTCCTACAATGAGCAGTTCTTC. Protein: CASSLAGLSYNEQFF. The chain uses TRBV11-1 and TRBJ2-1; D not certain. The CDR3 has 15 residues. From germline, CDR1 is SGHAT and CDR2 FQDESV (reference sequence). V was cut by 0 bases and J by 1 base, with 7 bases left in between. The whole variable domain, remainder taken from reference TRBV11-1 and TRBJ2-1, is EAEVAQSPRYKITEKSQAVAFWCDPISGHATLYWYRQILGQGPELLVQFQDESVVDDSQLPKDRFSAERLKGVDSTLKIQPAELGDSAMYLCASSLAGLSYNEQFFGPGTRLTVL.

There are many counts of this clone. The chain's CDR3 is CASRVGLAGVAEQFF. CDR3 coding DNA: TGTGCCAGCAGGGTCGGGCTAGCGGGAGTTGCTGAGCAGTTCTTC. This chain joins TRBV6-6 and TRBJ2-1; the match to TRBD2 covers 10 bases. Germline values: CDR1 MNHNY, CDR2 SVGAGI (reference sequence). The CDR3 extends over 15 amino acids. After removal of 6 bases from V and 9 bases from J, the junction contained 11 bases not matched to a gene.

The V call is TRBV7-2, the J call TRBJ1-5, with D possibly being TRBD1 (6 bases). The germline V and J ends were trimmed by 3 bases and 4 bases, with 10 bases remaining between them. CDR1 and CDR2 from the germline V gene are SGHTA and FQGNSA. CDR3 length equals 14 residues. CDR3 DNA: TGTGCCAGCAGCTTGGGAGGGGGAAATCAGCCCCAGCATTTT. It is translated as CASSLGGGNQPQHF.

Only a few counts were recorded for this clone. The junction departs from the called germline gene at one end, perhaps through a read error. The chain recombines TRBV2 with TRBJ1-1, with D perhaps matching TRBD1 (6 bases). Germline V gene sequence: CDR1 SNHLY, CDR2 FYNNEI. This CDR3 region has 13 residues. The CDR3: CASSGEGTLVPSF. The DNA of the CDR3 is TGTGCCAGCAGTGGGGAAGGGACATTAGTCCCCTCTTTT.

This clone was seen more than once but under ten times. Here the CDR3 reads CASSQDLTKPNEQYF. The CDR3, as DNA: TGCGCCAGCAGCCAAGATCTAACCAAACCTAACGAGCAGTACTTC. This chain links TRBV4-1 with TRBJ2-7, with D unclear. Trimming pared 0 bases from V and 5 bases from J, leaving 14 bases between. The CDR3 covers 15 residues. CDR1 and CDR2 from the germline V gene are MGHRA and YSYEKL.

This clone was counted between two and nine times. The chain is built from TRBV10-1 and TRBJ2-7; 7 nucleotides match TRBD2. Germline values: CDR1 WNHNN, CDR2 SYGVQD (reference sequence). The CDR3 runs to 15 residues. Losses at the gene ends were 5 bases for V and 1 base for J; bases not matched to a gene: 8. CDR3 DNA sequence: TGCGCCAGCAGTTCCCGGCGGGAGTGGTCCTACGAGCAGTACTTC. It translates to CASSSRREWSYEQYF.

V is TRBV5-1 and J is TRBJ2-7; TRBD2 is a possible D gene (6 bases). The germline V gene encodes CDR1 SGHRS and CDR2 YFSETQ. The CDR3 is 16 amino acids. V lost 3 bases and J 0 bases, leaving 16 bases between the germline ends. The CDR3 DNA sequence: TGCGCCAGCAGCTCTTCTAGCGATATCAGCTCCTACGAGCAGTACTTC. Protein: CASSSSSDISSYEQYF. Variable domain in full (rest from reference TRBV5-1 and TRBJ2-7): KAGVTQTPRYLIKTRGQQVTLSCSPISGHRSVSWYQQTPGQGLQFLFEYFSETQRNKGNFPGRFSGRQFSNSRSEMNVSTLELGDSALYLCASSSSSDISSYEQYFGPGTRLTVT.

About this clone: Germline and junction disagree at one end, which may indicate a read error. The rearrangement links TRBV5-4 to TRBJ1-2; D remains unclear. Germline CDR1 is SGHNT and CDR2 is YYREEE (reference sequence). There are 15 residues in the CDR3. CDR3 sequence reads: CASSQARAESYGYTF. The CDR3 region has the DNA TGCGCCAGCAGCCAAGCTAGGGCGGAGAGCTATGGCTACACCTTC.

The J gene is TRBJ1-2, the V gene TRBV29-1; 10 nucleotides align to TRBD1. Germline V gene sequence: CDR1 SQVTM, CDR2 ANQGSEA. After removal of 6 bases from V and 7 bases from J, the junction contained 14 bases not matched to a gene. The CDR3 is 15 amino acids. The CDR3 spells CSVTSGTGEWGGYTF. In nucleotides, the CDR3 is TGCAGCGTGACTTCCGGGACAGGGGAATGGGGTGGCTACACCTTC.

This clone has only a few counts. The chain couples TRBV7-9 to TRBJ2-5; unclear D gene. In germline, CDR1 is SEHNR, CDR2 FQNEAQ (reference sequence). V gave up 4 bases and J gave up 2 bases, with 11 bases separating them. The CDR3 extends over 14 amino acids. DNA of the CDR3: TGTGCCAGCAGCTCAAGGGCAGTGCAAGAGACCCAGTACTTC. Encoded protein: CASSSRAVQETQYF.

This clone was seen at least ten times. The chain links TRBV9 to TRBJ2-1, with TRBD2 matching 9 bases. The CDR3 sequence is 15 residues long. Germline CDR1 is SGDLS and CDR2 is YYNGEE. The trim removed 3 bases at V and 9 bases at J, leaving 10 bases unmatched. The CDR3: CASSARTSVSPEQFF. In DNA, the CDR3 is TGTGCCAGCAGCGCCCGGACTAGCGTGAGTCCTGAGCAGTTCTTC.

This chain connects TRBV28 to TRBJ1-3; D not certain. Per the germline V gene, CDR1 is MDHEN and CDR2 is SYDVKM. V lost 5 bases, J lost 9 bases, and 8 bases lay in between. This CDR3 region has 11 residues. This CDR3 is CASSGWGTIYF. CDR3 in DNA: TGTGCCAGCAGTGGGTGGGGCACCATATATTTT.

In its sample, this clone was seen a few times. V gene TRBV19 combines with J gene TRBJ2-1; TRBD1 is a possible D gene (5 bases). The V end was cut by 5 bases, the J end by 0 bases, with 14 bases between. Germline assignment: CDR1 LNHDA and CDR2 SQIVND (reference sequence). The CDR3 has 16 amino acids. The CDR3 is CASSPPRVGSYNEQFF. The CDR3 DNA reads TGTGCCAGTAGTCCTCCCAGGGTAGGCTCCTACAATGAGCAGTTCTTC.

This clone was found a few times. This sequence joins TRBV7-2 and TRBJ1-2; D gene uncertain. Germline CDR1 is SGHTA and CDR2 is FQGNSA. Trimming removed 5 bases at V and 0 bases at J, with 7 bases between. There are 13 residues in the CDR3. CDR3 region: CASSPQSNYGYTF. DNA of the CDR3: TGTGCCAGCAGCCCCCAGTCTAACTATGGCTACACCTTC. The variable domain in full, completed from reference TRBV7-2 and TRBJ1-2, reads GAGVSQSPSNKVTEKGKDVELRCDPISGHTALYWYRQSLGQGLEFLIYFQGNSAPDKSGLPSDRFSAERTGGSVSTLTIQRTQQEDSAVYLCASSPQSNYGYTFGSGTRLTVV.

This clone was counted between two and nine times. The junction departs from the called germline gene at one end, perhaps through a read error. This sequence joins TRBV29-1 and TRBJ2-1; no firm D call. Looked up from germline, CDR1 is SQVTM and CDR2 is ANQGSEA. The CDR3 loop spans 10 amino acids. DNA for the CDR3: TGCAGCGCTGAGAGAGGAGTAATGGTCTTC. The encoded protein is CSAERGVMVF.

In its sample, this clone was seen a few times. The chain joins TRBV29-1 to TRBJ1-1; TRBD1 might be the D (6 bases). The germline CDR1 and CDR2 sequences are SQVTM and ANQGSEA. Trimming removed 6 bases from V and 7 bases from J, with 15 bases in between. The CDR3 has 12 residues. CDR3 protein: CSVASTGLEAFF. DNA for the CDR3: TGCAGCGTGGCATCGACAGGACTTGAAGCTTTCTTT. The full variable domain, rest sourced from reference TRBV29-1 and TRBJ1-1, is SAVISQKPSRDICQRGTSLTIQCQVDSQVTMMFWYRQQPGQSLTLIATANQGSEATYESGFVIDKFPISRPNLTFSTLTVSNMSPEDSSIYLCSVASTGLEAFFGQGTRLTVV.

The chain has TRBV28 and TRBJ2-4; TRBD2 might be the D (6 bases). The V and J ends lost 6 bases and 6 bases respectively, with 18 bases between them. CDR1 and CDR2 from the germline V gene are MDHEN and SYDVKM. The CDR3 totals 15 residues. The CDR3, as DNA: TGTGCCAGCAGCCCTCACGGGGGAAGGGTAAACATTCAGTACTTC. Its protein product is CASSPHGGRVNIQYF.

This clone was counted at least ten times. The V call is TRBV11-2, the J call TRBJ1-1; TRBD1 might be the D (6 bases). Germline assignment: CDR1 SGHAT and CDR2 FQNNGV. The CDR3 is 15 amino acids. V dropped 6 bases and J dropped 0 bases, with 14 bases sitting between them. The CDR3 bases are TGTGCCAGCAGGCCAGAGGACAGACTGAACACTGAAGCTTTCTTT. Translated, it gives CASRPEDRLNTEAFF.

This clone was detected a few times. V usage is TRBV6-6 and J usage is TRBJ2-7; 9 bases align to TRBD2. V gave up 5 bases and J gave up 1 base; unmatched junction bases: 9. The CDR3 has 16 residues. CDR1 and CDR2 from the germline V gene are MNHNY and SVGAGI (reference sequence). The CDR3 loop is CASSRPTSGRSYEQYF. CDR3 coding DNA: TGTGCCAGCAGTCGACCCACTAGCGGGCGTTCCTACGAGCAGTACTTC.

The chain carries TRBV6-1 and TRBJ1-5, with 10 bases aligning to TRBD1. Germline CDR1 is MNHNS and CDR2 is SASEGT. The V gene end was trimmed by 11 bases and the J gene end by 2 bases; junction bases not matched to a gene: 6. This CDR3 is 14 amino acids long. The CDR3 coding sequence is TGTGCCGCGGCGGGGACAGGGGGCAATCAGCCCCAGCATTTT. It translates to CAAAGTGGNQPQHF.

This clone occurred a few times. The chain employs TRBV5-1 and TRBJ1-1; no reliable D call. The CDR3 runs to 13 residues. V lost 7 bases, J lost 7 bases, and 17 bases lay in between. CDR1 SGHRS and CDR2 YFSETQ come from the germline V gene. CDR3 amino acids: CASSPGSANEAFF. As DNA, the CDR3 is TGCGCCAGCTCCCCGGGCTCGGCGAATGAAGCTTTCTTT.

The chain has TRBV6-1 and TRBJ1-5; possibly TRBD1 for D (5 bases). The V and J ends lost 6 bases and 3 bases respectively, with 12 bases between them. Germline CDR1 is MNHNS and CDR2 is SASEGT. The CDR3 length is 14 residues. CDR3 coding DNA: TGTGCCAGCAGGGGGGTCAGGGACAATCAGCCCCAGCATTTT. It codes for CASRGVRDNQPQHF.

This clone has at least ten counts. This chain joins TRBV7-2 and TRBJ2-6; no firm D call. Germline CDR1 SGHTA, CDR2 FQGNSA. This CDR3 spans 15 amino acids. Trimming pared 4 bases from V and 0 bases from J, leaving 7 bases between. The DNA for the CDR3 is TGTGCCAGCAGCTCGGACCCCTCTGGGGCCAACGTCCTGACTTTC. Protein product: CASSSDPSGANVLTF.